In its sample, the clone carrying this T cell receptor (beta chain) was seen a few times. No antigen is known for it. PCR was performed a second time for about 7 to 12 cycles using a sample-barcoded 5' primer and a J-beta primer mix. A template-switch adaptor with 12 random nucleotides tagged each cDNA molecule. TCRdb analysed the 5' RACE reads with MiXCR anew, one entry per CDR3 protein. This sample has 1.5 million to 2 million distinct CDR3 sequences; approximately 50% occur once, and the top ten carry less than 2.5%. These data belong to a study of blood T cells in healthy people across ages. Overall study results and limits: Diversity of TCR beta correlated strongly with naive T cell percentage. The CMV status of each donor remained undetermined, and this could have confounded shifts in expanded clonotypes. Bulk PBMC profiling left naive and antigen-experienced comparisons inconclusive.

The length of the CDR3 is 14 residues. Losses at the gene ends were 5 bases for V and 4 bases for J; bases not matched to a gene: 6. Germline CDR1 is SQVTM and CDR2 is ANQGSEA. The receptor's source is a woman aged 40 to 50 in good health. V is TRBV29-1 and J is TRBJ1-5; 9 nucleotides match TRBD1. The specimen sequenced was blood. CDR3 bases: TGCAGCGTTCAGGACAGGGGTGGAAATCAGCCCCAGCATTTT. Encoded protein: CSVQDRGGNQPQHF.